The clone carrying this T cell receptor beta chain was counted many times. Trimming stripped 5 bases from V and 0 bases from J, with 12 bases between. This CDR3 is 15 amino acids long. Germline CDR1 and CDR2: SGHTA and FQGTGA. These data originate in a study of T cells in Graves' hyperthyroidism and ophthalmopathy. There were TCR beta CDR3 regions amplified from RNA transcripts. HTBI primers were used for first-round RT-PCR of the TCR CDR3. One entry per CDR3 protein results from TCRdb running MiXCR on the multiplex PCR reads. Of some 500,000 distinct CDR3 sequences listed, approximately 15% are singletons.

The V call is TRBV7-3, the J call TRBJ2-3; no reliable D call. This clonotype was obtained from a woman aged 18-29 years with Graves' hyperthyroidism. The material sequenced was blood. This CDR3 reads CASSSGFGSTDTQYF. CDR3 coding DNA: TGTGCCAGCAGCAGTGGCTTCGGTAGCACAGATACGCAGTATTTT.